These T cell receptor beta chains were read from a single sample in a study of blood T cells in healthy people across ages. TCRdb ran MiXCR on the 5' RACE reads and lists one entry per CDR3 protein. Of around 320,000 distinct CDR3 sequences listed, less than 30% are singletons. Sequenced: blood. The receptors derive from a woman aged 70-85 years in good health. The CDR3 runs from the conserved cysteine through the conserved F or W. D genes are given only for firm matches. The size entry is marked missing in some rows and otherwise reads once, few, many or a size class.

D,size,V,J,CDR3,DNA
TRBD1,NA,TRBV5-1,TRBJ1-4,CASRPGQGEKLFF,TGCGCCAGCAGACCCGGACAGGGGGAAAAACTGTTTTTT
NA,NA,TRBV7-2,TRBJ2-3,CASRGNSDTQYF,TGTGCCAGCAGAGGAAATTCAGATACGCAGTATTTT
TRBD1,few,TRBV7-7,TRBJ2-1,CASSTSPSRGNEQFF,TGTGCTAGCAGCACCAGCCCGAGCAGGGGGAATGAGCAGTTCTTC
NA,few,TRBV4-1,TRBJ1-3,CASSQGPQRENTIYF,TGCGCCAGCAGCCAAGGCCCGCAAAGGGAAAACACCATATATTTT
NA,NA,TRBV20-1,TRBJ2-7,CSAGGSGIYEQYF,TGCAGTGCGGGGGGTAGCGGTATTTACGAGCAGTACTTC
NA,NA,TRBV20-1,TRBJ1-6,CSARGAGGQNSPLHF,TGCAGTGCTAGGGGGGCCGGTGGTCAAAATTCACCCCTCCACTTT
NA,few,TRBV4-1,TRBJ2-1,CASSSLFGDKAYNEQFF,TGCGCCAGCAGCTCCCTATTCGGAGACAAGGCGTACAATGAGCAGTTCTTC
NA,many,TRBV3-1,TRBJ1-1,CASSQGSEAFF,TGTGCCAGCAGCCAAGGCAGTGAAGCTTTCTTT
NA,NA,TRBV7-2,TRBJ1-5,CASNPGGQLSNQPQHF,TGTGCCAGCAACCCCGGCGGACAGCTTAGCAATCAGCCCCAGCATTTT
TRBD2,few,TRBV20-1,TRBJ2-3,CGEAGGSDTQYF,TGCGGTGAAGCGGGAGGGTCAGATACGCAGTATTTT
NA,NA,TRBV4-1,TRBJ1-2,CASSQEGLGYGYTF,TGCGCCAGCAGCCAAGAAGGTCTTGGTTATGGCTACACCTTC
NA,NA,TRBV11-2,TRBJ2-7,CASRFSEAYEQYF,TGTGCCAGCAGATTTAGCGAGGCCTACGAGCAGTACTTC
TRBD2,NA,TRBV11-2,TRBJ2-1,CASSLSVAGGPYNEQFF,TGTGCCAGCAGTTTATCCGTAGCGGGAGGGCCCTACAATGAGCAGTTCTTC
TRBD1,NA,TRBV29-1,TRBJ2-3,CSLWTGRSQDTQYF,TGCAGCCTGTGGACAGGTCGGTCCCAAGATACGCAGTATTTT
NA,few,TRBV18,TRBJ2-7,CASSPSPDYEQYF,TGTGCCAGCTCACCTTCTCCGGACTACGAGCAGTACTTC